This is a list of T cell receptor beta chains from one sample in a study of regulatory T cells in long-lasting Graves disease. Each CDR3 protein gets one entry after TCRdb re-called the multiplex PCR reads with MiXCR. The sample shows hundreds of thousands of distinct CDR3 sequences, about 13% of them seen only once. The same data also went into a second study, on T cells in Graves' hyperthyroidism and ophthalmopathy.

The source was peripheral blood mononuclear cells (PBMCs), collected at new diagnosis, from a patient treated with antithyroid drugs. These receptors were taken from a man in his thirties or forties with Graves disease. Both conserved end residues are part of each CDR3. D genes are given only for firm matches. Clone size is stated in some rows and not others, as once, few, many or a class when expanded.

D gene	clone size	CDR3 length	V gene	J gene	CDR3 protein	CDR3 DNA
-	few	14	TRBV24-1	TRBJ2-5	CATSDHRDWETQYF	TGTGCCACCAGTGACCACAGGGATTGGGAGACCCAGTACTTC
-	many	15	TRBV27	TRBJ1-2	CASSLGWGAQGGYTF	TGTGCCAGCAGTTTAGGGTGGGGGGCCCAAGGAGGCTACACCTTC
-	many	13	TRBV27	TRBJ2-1	CASSIRSYNEQFF	TGTGCCAGCAGTATTCGCTCTTACAATGAGCAGTTCTTC
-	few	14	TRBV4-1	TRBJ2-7	CASSQPQGGYEQYF	TGCGCCAGCAGCCAACCCCAGGGCGGCTACGAGCAGTACTTC
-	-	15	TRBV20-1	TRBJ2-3	CSAFPGVAHGGTQYF	TGCAGTGCGTTCCCGGGGGTGGCGCATGGAGGTACGCAGTATTTT
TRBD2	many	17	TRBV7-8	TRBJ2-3	CACRLLSGIRLTDTQYF	TGTGCCTGCCGACTTCTTAGCGGGATAAGACTCACAGATACGCAGTATTTT
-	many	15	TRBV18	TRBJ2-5	CASSGLLRQQETQYF	TGTGCCAGCTCCGGATTACTGAGGCAACAAGAGACCCAGTACTTC
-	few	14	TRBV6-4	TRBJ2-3	CASGHGGTVDTQYF	TGTGCCAGTGGGCACGGAGGGACAGTGGATACGCAGTATTTT
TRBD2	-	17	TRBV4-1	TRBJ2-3	CASSQEGSGSGTDTQYF	TGCGCCAGCAGCCAAGAAGGGAGCGGGAGCGGAACCGATACGCAGTATTTT
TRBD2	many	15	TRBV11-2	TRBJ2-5	CASSPRTSVEVTQYF	TGTGCCAGCAGCCCCCGGACTAGCGTCGAGGTGACCCAGTACTTC
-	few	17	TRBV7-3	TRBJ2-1	CASSPDGGRGSYNEQLF	TGTGCCAGCAGCCCCGATGGGGGGCGCGGCTCCTACAATGAGCAGCTCTTC
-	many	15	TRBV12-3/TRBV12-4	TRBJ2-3	CASSPHMGVTDTQYF	TGTGCCAGCAGCCCACATATGGGGGTCACAGATACGCAGTATTTT
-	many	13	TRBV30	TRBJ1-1	CAWSVQESSEAFF	TGTGCCTGGAGTGTACAGGAATCGTCTGAAGCTTTCTTT
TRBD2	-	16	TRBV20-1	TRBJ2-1	CSARSSSGDSYNEQFF	TGCAGTGCTAGAAGTTCTAGCGGGGACTCCTACAATGAGCAGTTCTTC
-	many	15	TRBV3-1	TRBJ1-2	CASSRLRGVGHGYTF	TGTGCCAGCAGCCGCTTGCGAGGAGTAGGGCATGGCTACACCTTC
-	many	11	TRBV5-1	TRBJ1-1	CASSGSVEAFF	TGCGCCAGCAGCGGATCGGTGGAAGCTTTCTTT
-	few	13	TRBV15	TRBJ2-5	CATSRPAQETQYF	TGTGCCACCAGCAGACCGGCCCAAGAGACCCAGTACTTC
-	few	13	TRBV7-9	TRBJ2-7	CASSSDRHYEQYF	TGTGCCAGCAGTTCCGACAGACACTACGAGCAGTACTTC
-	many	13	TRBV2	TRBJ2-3	CASSVDNTDTQYF	TGTGCCAGCAGTGTCGACAACACAGATACGCAGTATTTT
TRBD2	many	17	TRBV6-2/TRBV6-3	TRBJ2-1	CASSYSYASGSPNEQFF	TGTGCCAGCAGTTACTCGTATGCTAGCGGGAGTCCTAATGAGCAGTTCTTC
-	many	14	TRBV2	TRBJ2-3	CASRGVYSTDTQYF	TGTGCCAGCAGGGGGGTATACAGCACAGATACGCAGTATTTT
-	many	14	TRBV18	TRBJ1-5	CASSHGPINQPQHF	TGTGCCAGCTCACACGGACCGATAAATCAGCCCCAGCATTTT
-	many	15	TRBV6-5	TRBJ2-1	CASSYTVFSGNEQFF	TGTGCCAGCAGTTACACCGTTTTCAGCGGGAATGAGCAGTTCTTC
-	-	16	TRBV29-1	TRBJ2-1	CSVDGMLERSRNEQFF	TGCAGCGTTGACGGCATGTTAGAGAGATCTCGGAATGAGCAGTTCTTC
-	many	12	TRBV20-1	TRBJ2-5	CSARGDQETQYF	TGCAGTGCCCGGGGAGACCAAGAGACCCAGTACTTC
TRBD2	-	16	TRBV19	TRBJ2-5	CASSIGGLADAETQYF	TGTGCCAGTAGTATAGGGGGCCTAGCGGACGCGGAGACCCAGTACTTC
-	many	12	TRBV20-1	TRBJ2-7	CSALRESYEQYF	TGCAGTGCCCTCCGGGAGTCCTACGAGCAGTACTTC
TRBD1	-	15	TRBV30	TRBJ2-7	CACQPGQGASYEQYF	TGTGCCTGCCAACCGGGACAGGGGGCCTCCTACGAGCAGTACTTC
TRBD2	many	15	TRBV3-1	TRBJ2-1	CASSQTSGRANEQFF	TGTGCCAGCAGCCAGACTAGCGGGAGGGCCAATGAGCAGTTCTTC
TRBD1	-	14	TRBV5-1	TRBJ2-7	CASSEDRVIDEQYF	TGCGCCAGCAGCGAGGACAGGGTGATCGACGAGCAGTACTTC
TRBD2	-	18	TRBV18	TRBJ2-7	CASSQPGLAGGGSYEQYF	TGTGCCAGCTCGCAACCGGGACTAGCGGGAGGAGGCTCCTACGAGCAGTACTTC
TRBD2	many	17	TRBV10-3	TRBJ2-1	CAISGGGLAGTYNEQFF	TGTGCCATCAGTGGAGGGGGACTAGCGGGAACCTACAATGAGCAGTTCTTC
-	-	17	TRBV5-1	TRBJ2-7	CASSWGGYGQGGNEQYF	TGCGCCAGCAGCTGGGGGGGATACGGACAGGGCGGGAACGAGCAGTACTTC
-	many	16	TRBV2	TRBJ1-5	CASTGRAPREDQPQHF	TGTGCCAGTACAGGGAGGGCCCCGAGGGAGGATCAGCCCCAGCATTTT
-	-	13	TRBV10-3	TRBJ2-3	CAISGTSTDTQYF	TGTGCCATCAGTGGGACTAGCACAGATACGCAGTATTTT
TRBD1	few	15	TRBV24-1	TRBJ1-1	CATSDPLDREGRAFF	TGTGCCACCAGTGATCCCCTCGACAGGGAGGGTAGGGCTTTCTTT
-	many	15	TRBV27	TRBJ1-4	CASSLSRSSNEKLFF	TGTGCCAGCAGTTTATCACGGAGCTCTAATGAAAAACTGTTTTTT
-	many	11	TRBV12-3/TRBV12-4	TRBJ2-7	CASSLGLKRAF	TGTGCCAGCAGCCTCGGACTAAAAAGGGCCTTC
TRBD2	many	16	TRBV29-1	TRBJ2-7	CSVGLAGLTSTYEQYF	TGCAGCGTGGGACTAGCGGGCCTGACATCGACCTACGAGCAGTACTTC
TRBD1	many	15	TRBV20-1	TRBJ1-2	CSAREGGAVNYGYTF	TGCAGTGCTAGAGAAGGGGGCGCAGTTAACTATGGCTACACCTTC
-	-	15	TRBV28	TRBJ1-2	CASRESVTGGYGYTF	TGTGCCAGCAGGGAGAGCGTTACGGGGGGCTATGGCTACACCTTC
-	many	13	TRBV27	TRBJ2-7	CASSWGKGNEQYF	TGTGCCAGCAGTTGGGGGAAAGGGAACGAGCAGTACTTC
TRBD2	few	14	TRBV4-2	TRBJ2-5	CASSEREGRETQYF	TGTGCCAGCAGTGAGCGGGAGGGTCGAGAGACCCAGTACTTC
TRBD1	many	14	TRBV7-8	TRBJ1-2	CASTPTGAFYGYTF	TGTGCCAGCACCCCGACAGGGGCCTTCTATGGCTACACCTTC
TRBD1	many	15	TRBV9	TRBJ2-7	CASSLSDRATYEQYF	TGTGCCAGCAGCCTGTCGGACAGGGCCACCTACGAGCAGTACTTC
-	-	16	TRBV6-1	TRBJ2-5	CASSRFGPAGQETQYF	TGTGCCAGCTCTCGATTTGGGCCCGCGGGACAAGAGACCCAGTACTTC
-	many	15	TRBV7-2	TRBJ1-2	CASSLVAGDSYGYTF	TGTGCCAGCAGCTTGGTGGCAGGGGATAGCTATGGCTACACCTTC
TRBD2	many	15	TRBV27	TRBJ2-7	CASSLGVAGGSEQYF	TGTGCCAGCAGTTTAGGAGTAGCGGGAGGTAGTGAGCAGTACTTC
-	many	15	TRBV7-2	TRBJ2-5	CASSLVVGKGETQYF	TGTGCCAGCAGCTTGGTGGTGGGGAAGGGGGAGACCCAGTACTTC
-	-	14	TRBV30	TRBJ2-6	CAWRGPSGANVLTF	TGTGCCTGGAGGGGGCCGTCTGGGGCCAACGTCCTGACTTTC
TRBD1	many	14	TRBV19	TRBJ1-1	CASSPGGWDTEAFF	TGTGCCAGTAGTCCAGGGGGCTGGGACACTGAAGCTTTCTTT
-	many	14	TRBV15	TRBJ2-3	CATRRGGSTDTQYF	TGTGCCACCAGGCGTGGCGGGTCAACAGATACGCAGTATTTT